The 24 T cell receptor beta chains in this list originate from one sample, sequenced in a study of T-cell memory formation after mild COVID-19. TCRdb redid the calling of the 5' RACE reads with MiXCR, one entry per CDR3 protein. The table has 550,000 to 650,000 distinct CDR3 sequences, around 15% seen once. Sequenced input: PBMCs or a T cell subset sorted from them (not recorded which). These receptors were collected from an adult woman who had mild COVID-19 (a few samples of this study predate the infection). Cell type and time point are not known.

CDR3 in DNA: TGCAGTGCTAGAGACGCCTTGGGACTAGCGGGAGGGAACTCCTACAATGAGCAGTTCTTC. Translating gives CSARDALGLAGGNSYNEQFF. The chain recombines TRBV20-1 with TRBJ2-1; 16 bases are shared with TRBD2. Germline V gives CDR1 DFQATT, CDR2 SNEGSKA (reference sequence). The V segment lost 0 bases and the J segment 0 bases; nucleotides outside the gene matches: 8. The CDR3 has 20 amino acids.

V gene TRBV19 combines with J gene TRBJ1-5; 7 nucleotides align to TRBD1. The CDR3 spans 15 residues. CDR1 LNHDA and CDR2 SQIVND come from the germline V gene (reference sequence). After removal of 4 bases from V and 1 base from J, the junction contained 4 bases not matched to a gene. CDR3 residues: CASSRYRGSNQPQHF. The CDR3 DNA reads TGTGCCAGTAGTAGATACAGGGGAAGCAATCAGCCCCAGCATTTT.

This clonotype was picked up a small number of times. The chain uses TRBV9 and TRBJ2-3, with 7 bases matching TRBD1. Trimming took 2 bases from V and 4 from J; bases not matched to a gene: 7. Looked up from germline, CDR1 is SGDLS and CDR2 is YYNGEE. The CDR3 covers 15 residues. As DNA, the CDR3 is TGTGCCAGCAGCGTTTTCGGGACAGCGGCAGATACGCAGTATTTT. Its protein is CASSVFGTAADTQYF.

The rearrangement uses TRBV11-2 and TRBJ1-4, with 9 positions matching TRBD1. Germline values: CDR1 SGHAT, CDR2 FQNNGV. Trimming removed 0 bases from V and 5 bases from J; junction bases left unmatched: 7. The CDR3 totals 17 residues. The CDR3 protein is CASSLDRDRARNEKLFF. The CDR3 region has the DNA TGTGCCAGCAGCTTAGATCGGGACAGGGCCCGGAATGAAAAACTGTTTTTT.

This clonotype appeared a single time. The V and J genes are TRBV12-3 or TRBV12-4 and TRBJ1-1; possibly TRBD1 for D (6 bases). The V and J ends lost 6 bases and 0 bases respectively, with 23 bases between them. CDR3 length: 18 residues. As DNA, the CDR3 is TGTGCCAGCAGCCTCACAGGGTACGGAACGGTGATGAACACTGAAGCTTTCTTT. Its translation: CASSLTGYGTVMNTEAFF.

At least ten counts were recorded for this clonotype. The V and J genes are TRBV12-3 or TRBV12-4 and TRBJ1-1; TRBD1 agrees at 9 bases. Trimming cost V 5 bases and J 5 bases; bases outside gene matches: 6. This CDR3 contains 14 residues. The CDR3 coding sequence is TGTGCCAGCAGTCTTGGGACAGGGCCGACTGAAGCTTTCTTT. Its protein product is CASSLGTGPTEAFF.

The gene calls are TRBV20-1 and TRBJ2-4; no clear D. The CDR3 has 13 residues. Germline CDR1 DFQATT, CDR2 SNEGSKA (reference sequence). V dropped 3 bases and J dropped 0 bases, with 6 bases sitting between them. This chain's CDR3 is CSARHVAKNIQYF. CDR3 nucleotide sequence: TGCAGTGCTAGGCATGTAGCCAAAAACATTCAGTACTTC.

V is TRBV27 and J is TRBJ2-7; TRBD2 might be the D (8 bases). The germline V and J ends were trimmed by 8 bases and 1 base, with 24 bases remaining between them. CDR3 size: 17 residues. Germline CDR1 reads MNHEY; CDR2 reads SMNVEV (reference sequence). CDR3: CASQPGQQAGVSYEQYF. The CDR3 coding sequence is TGTGCCAGCCAACCGGGACAGCAAGCGGGAGTGTCCTACGAGCAGTACTTC.

Ten or more counts support this clonotype. The V gene is TRBV5-1, the J gene TRBJ2-1; 15 nucleotides match TRBD2. V gave up 0 bases and J gave up 9 bases; unmatched junction bases: 7. Germline assignment: CDR1 SGHRS and CDR2 YFSETQ. The CDR3 runs 17 residues. CDR3 residues: CASSLEAGLAGGGEQFF. The CDR3 DNA sequence: TGCGCCAGCAGCTTGGAGGCTGGACTAGCGGGAGGGGGTGAGCAGTTCTTC.

Only a few counts were recorded for this clonotype. The chain carries TRBV4-1 and TRBJ2-7; 7 bases fit TRBD1. Trimming cost V 4 bases and J 2 bases; bases outside gene matches: 8. This CDR3 spans 15 amino acids. Germline-derived CDR1 and CDR2 are MGHRA and YSYEKL. The CDR3 sequence: CASSPRTGSPYEQYF. The CDR3 nucleotides read TGCGCCAGCAGCCCCCGGACAGGTTCTCCCTACGAGCAGTACTTC.

The gene calls are TRBV12-3 or TRBV12-4 and TRBJ2-3; TRBD2 might be the D (7 bases). The V end lost 5 bases, the J end lost 3 bases, and 18 bases lay between the germline ends. The CDR3 runs 16 residues. In DNA form, the CDR3 reads TGTGCCAGCAGTCCAACCGGGGGGCCGAAGACAGATACGCAGTATTTT. Translation: CASSPTGGPKTDTQYF.

This chain links TRBV2 with TRBJ2-4; TRBD1 aligns across 8 bases. The CDR3 sequence is 15 residues long. The germline V gene encodes CDR1 SNHLY and CDR2 FYNNEI. With V trimmed by 5 bases and J by 3 bases, 6 bases remained unmatched. The CDR3 spells CASSPTTGVKNIQYF. The CDR3, as DNA: TGTGCCAGCAGTCCAACGACAGGGGTCAAAAACATTCAGTACTTC.

This clonotype was detected only a few times. The chain couples TRBV7-9 to TRBJ1-2; D unresolved. The germline V gene encodes CDR1 SEHNR and CDR2 FQNEAQ (reference sequence). The CDR3 runs 13 residues. Trimming left V 5 bases short and J 8 bases short, with 15 bases between. CDR3 loop: CASSEVDVRGYTF. The DNA for the CDR3 is TGTGCCAGCAGCGAGGTAGACGTGAGAGGCTACACCTTC.

This clonotype turned up a few times. The junction differs from germline at one of its ends, possibly a read error. The chain recombines TRBV10-3 with TRBJ2-1, with a tentative D call TRBD1 (5 bases). CDR3 size: 15 residues. CDR1 and CDR2 (germline): ENHRY, SYGVKD. In nucleotides, the CDR3 is TGTGCCATCGGTGACAGTGTAAAGTCCTACAATGAGCAGTTCTTC. Translated: CAIGDSVKSYNEQFF.

This clonotype was observed a few times. The rearrangement links TRBV7-8 to TRBJ1-5; perhaps TRBD1 as D (6 bases). The V and J ends lost 5 bases and 8 bases respectively, with 19 bases between them. The CDR3 runs to 15 residues. Germline V gene lookup returns CDR1 SGHVS and CDR2 FQNEAQ. The CDR3 region has the DNA TGTGCCAGCAGCCTAGACACAGGGTTTACTAAGCCCCAGCATTTT. It is translated as CASSLDTGFTKPQHF.

The chain is built from TRBV20-1 and TRBJ1-1, with D tentatively TRBD1 (5 bases). V shed 0 bases and J shed 12 bases, with 14 bases lying between them. The CDR3 spans 12 residues. CDR1 DFQATT and CDR2 SNEGSKA come from the germline V gene (reference sequence). Here the CDR3 DNA reads TGCAGTGCTAGAGAGCCGGGGGAGAGGACTTTCTTT. Translation: CSAREPGERTFF.

The V call is TRBV7-2, the J call TRBJ2-1; D ambiguous. V lost 3 bases and J 0 bases, leaving 9 bases between the germline ends. This CDR3 spans 15 amino acids. Germline V gene lookup returns CDR1 SGHTA and CDR2 FQGNSA. CDR3 sequence (DNA): TGTGCCAGCAGCTTCTTGGCAGTCTCCTACAATGAGCAGTTCTTC. Translation: CASSFLAVSYNEQFF.

This chain links TRBV6-1 with TRBJ1-3; a weak D match, TRBD1 (6 bases). Per germline, CDR1 MNHNS and CDR2 SASEGT. The CDR3 contains 14 residues. The V and J ends lost 8 bases and 5 bases respectively, with 16 bases between them. DNA of the CDR3: TGTGCCAGCCACAGGGAAGGCAATCGAAACACCATATATTTT. Amino acid sequence: CASHREGNRNTIYF.

V gene TRBV3-1 combines with J gene TRBJ1-1; the D gene is possibly TRBD1 (6 bases). Per the germline V gene, CDR1 is LGHDT and CDR2 is YNNKEL (reference sequence). The CDR3 contains 14 residues. Trimming removed 7 bases from V and 1 base from J, with 13 bases in between. The CDR3 here is CASTSIGGNTEAFF. The CDR3 DNA sequence: TGTGCCAGCACCTCCATAGGGGGGAACACTGAAGCTTTCTTT. The variable domain in full, with the rest retrieved from reference TRBV3-1 and TRBJ1-1, is DTAVSQTPKYLVTQMGNDKSIKCEQNLGHDTMYWYKQDSKKFLKIMFSYNNKELIINETVPNRFSPKSPDKAHLNLHINSLELGDSAVYFCASTSIGGNTEAFFGQGTRLTVV.

This clonotype was counted only a few times. The J gene is TRBJ2-1, the V gene TRBV7-2; D is unresolved. The CDR3 sequence is 15 residues long. Looked up from germline, CDR1 is SGHTA and CDR2 is FQGNSA. Trimming shortened V by 1 base and J by 6 bases, and 13 bases separated the two germline ends. Here the CDR3 DNA reads TGTGCCAGCAGCTTAGACGCAGGTCCGGCCAATGAGCAGTTCTTC. This gives the protein CASSLDAGPANEQFF.

This clonotype was observed a handful of times. This chain joins TRBV4-3 and TRBJ2-7; 7 bases map to TRBD2. This CDR3 spans 17 amino acids. The J segment lost 3 bases and the V segment lost 3 bases, leaving 14 bases of the junction unmatched. Looked up from germline, CDR1 is LGHNA and CDR2 is YSLEER. DNA of the CDR3: TGCGCCAGCAGCCAGGCCCTCGGCGGGAGTGCGCGCTACGAGCAGTACTTC. This codes for CASSQALGGSARYEQYF.

The chain is built from TRBV7-9 and TRBJ2-5, with TRBD2 identical over 11 bases. V was pared by 5 bases and J by 5 bases, with 10 bases of the junction left unmatched. Germline assignment: CDR1 SEHNR and CDR2 FQNEAQ (reference sequence). The CDR3 extends over 16 amino acids. CDR3 residues: CASSQNGLAGGETQYF. The CDR3 DNA reads as TGTGCCAGCAGCCAAAACGGGCTAGCGGGAGGCGAGACCCAGTACTTC.

The CDR3: CASRGALAGARRGYEQYF. The CDR3 DNA reads TGCGCCAGCAGAGGAGCACTAGCGGGAGCTAGGAGGGGCTACGAGCAGTACTTC. The chain uses TRBV5-1 and TRBJ2-7; 11 positions match TRBD2. CDR3 length equals 18 residues. The J segment lost 3 bases and the V segment lost 5 bases, leaving 16 bases of the junction unmatched. Germline-derived CDR1 and CDR2 are SGHRS and YFSETQ. Based on the CDR3 plus reference TRBV5-1 and TRBJ2-7, the full variable domain is KAGVTQTPRYLIKTRGQQVTLSCSPISGHRSVSWYQQTPGQGLQFLFEYFSETQRNKGNFPGRFSGRQFSNSRSEMNVSTLELGDSALYLCASRGALAGARRGYEQYFGPGTRLTVT.

The V and J genes are TRBV28 and TRBJ1-4; the D gene is possibly TRBD1 (5 bases). Per germline, CDR1 MDHEN and CDR2 SYDVKM. The CDR3 runs 14 residues. The V and J ends lost 6 bases and 5 bases respectively, with 13 bases between them. CDR3 amino acids: CASSRFGDNEKLFF. CDR3 bases: TGTGCCAGCAGCCGTTTCGGGGACAATGAAAAACTGTTTTTT.